Listed below are T cell receptor beta chains from one sample, sequenced in a study of cytomegalovirus exposure and HLA in healthy donors. Method: immunoSEQ multiplex PCR; TCRdb's copy keeps in-frame clones and lacks some. The data hold 85,000 to 100,000 clones, with over 70% observed a single time. The specimen sequenced was PBMCs. The receptors were sampled from a girl aged 2-10 years in good health and CMV-seropositive. Both conserved end residues are part of each CDR3. A D gene is named only where the DNA matches it firmly. Clone size appears in some rows only: once, few, many, or a class for an expanded clone.

size: .; D: .; J: TRBJ2-7; V: TRBV10-3; DNA: TGTGCCATCAGTTTGGACACGTCCCACGAGCAGTACTTC; CDR3: CAISLDTSHEQYF
size: .; D: TRBD2; J: TRBJ2-1; V: TRBV19; DNA: TGTGCCAGTAGTATAGTGGTGGGACTAGAGATCAATGAGCAGTTCTTC; CDR3: CASSIVVGLEINEQFF
size: .; D: .; J: TRBJ1-5; V: TRBV7-2; DNA: TGTGCCAGCAGCCTAAACACAGCGGACAATCAGCCCCAGCATTTT; CDR3: CASSLNTADNQPQHF
size: .; D: TRBD1; J: TRBJ2-2; V: TRBV10-3; DNA: TGTGCCACCCGGACAGGGGGGAACACCGGGGAGCTGTTTTTT; CDR3: CATRTGGNTGELFF
size: .; D: TRBD1; J: TRBJ1-4; V: TRBV7-8; DNA: TGTGCCAGCACCACGGGACAGGGAAATGAAAAACTGTTTTTT; CDR3: CASTTGQGNEKLFF
size: once; D: .; J: TRBJ1-1; V: TRBV4-1; DNA: TGCGCCAGCAGCCAAGCCACCGGGACACCGAACACTGAAGCTTTCTTT; CDR3: CASSQATGTPNTEAFF
size: .; D: TRBD1; J: TRBJ1-4; V: TRBV28; DNA: TGTGCCAGCAGTACGACAGGGGGCGGGATTGAAAAACTGTTTTTT; CDR3: CASSTTGGGIEKLFF
size: .; D: .; J: TRBJ1-1; V: TRBV19; DNA: TGTGCCAGTAGTATTCGTATTTCGAGCCCTGAAGCTTTCTTT; CDR3: CASSIRISSPEAFF
size: few; D: .; J: TRBJ2-7; V: TRBV28; DNA: TGTGCCAGCAGTTTCTCAGGGGCGCAGGCCTACGAGCAGTACTTC; CDR3: CASSFSGAQAYEQYF
size: .; D: .; J: TRBJ1-1; V: TRBV5-4; DNA: TGTGCCAGCAGCTCTGACATGAACACTGAAGCTTTCTTT; CDR3: CASSSDMNTEAFF
size: .; D: .; J: TRBJ1-1; V: TRBV28; DNA: TGTGCCAGCAGTTTAGTCGACAGCGTAAACACTGAAGCTTTCTTT; CDR3: CASSLVDSVNTEAFF
size: .; D: .; J: TRBJ2-1; V: TRBV6-5; DNA: TGTGCCAGCAGTCGCGGAGCATCCTACAATGAGCAGTTCTTC; CDR3: CASSRGASYNEQFF
size: few; D: .; J: TRBJ2-1; V: TRBV19; DNA: TGTGCCAGTAGTAGGGGGCAGGCTTACAATGAGCAGTTCTTC; CDR3: CASSRGQAYNEQFF
size: .; D: TRBD1; J: TRBJ2-2; V: TRBV6-6; DNA: TGTGCCAGCAGTTGGACAGGGGGGGACACCGGGGAGCTGTTTTTT; CDR3: CASSWTGGDTGELFF
size: .; D: .; J: TRBJ1-1; V: TRBV5-6; DNA: TGTGCCAGCAGCCCTCCGGGATTGTTCACTGAAGCTTTCTTT; CDR3: CASSPPGLFTEAFF
size: .; D: .; J: TRBJ1-1; V: TRBV19; DNA: TGTGCCAGTAGTATATCGGCAGACAGAAACACTGAAGCTTTCTTT; CDR3: CASSISADRNTEAFF
size: .; D: .; J: TRBJ1-1; V: TRBV29-1; DNA: TGCAGCGTTGAGGAAGGGGGGAACACTGAAGCTTTCTTT; CDR3: CSVEEGGNTEAFF
size: .; D: .; J: TRBJ1-5; V: TRBV4-1; DNA: TGCGCCAGCAGCCAAGAATTGACCTTAGCTAATCAGCCCCAGCATTTT; CDR3: CASSQELTLANQPQHF
size: .; D: .; J: TRBJ1-1; V: TRBV28; DNA: TGTGCCAGCAACAGGGCCACTGAAGCTTTCTTT; CDR3: CASNRATEAFF
size: .; D: .; J: TRBJ2-3; V: TRBV19; DNA: TGTGCCAGTAGTATGACCCAGCGCCAGATCACAGATACGCAGTATTTT; CDR3: CASSMTQRQITDTQYF
size: .; D: TRBD1; J: TRBJ1-4; V: TRBV6-6; DNA: TGTGCCAGCAGTTTATCAGGGGGGCTCGGGGAAAAACTGTTTTTT; CDR3: CASSLSGGLGEKLFF
size: few; D: .; J: TRBJ1-1; V: TRBV15; DNA: TGTGCCACCAGCAGAGTTGCCGGGTCTGAAGCTTTCTTT; CDR3: CATSRVAGSEAFF
size: .; D: TRBD1; J: TRBJ1-4; V: TRBV25-1; DNA: TGTGCCAGCAGTGAAACAGGGGGCCGGGGTGAAAAACTGTTTTTT; CDR3: CASSETGGRGEKLFF
size: few; D: TRBD1; J: TRBJ1-6; V: TRBV6-5; DNA: TGTGCCAGCACCTCAGGGGGACGTAATTCACCCCTCCACTTT; CDR3: CASTSGGRNSPLHF
size: .; D: .; J: TRBJ2-1; V: TRBV6-5; DNA: TGTGCCAGCAGTTACTCGATCTCGGGGAGAGAGCAGTTCTTC; CDR3: CASSYSISGREQFF
size: .; D: TRBD1; J: TRBJ1-1; V: TRBV29-1; DNA: TGCAGCGTACCCTCTACAGGGGTTGCTTTCTTT; CDR3: CSVPSTGVAFF
size: once; D: .; J: TRBJ1-2; V: TRBV5-1; DNA: TGCGCCAGCAGCTTGAACAGGGACCTGAGGGAGGGCTACACCTTC; CDR3: CASSLNRDLREGYTF
size: .; D: .; J: TRBJ2-7; V: TRBV10-1; DNA: TGCGCCAGCGGGGGCCTTTACGAGCAGTACTTC; CDR3: CASGGLYEQYF
size: few; D: .; J: TRBJ2-7; V: TRBV11-2; DNA: TGTGCCAGCAGCCCCTCCGACAGGACGAATTGGGGCGAGCAGTACTTC; CDR3: CASSPSDRTNWGEQYF
size: few; D: .; J: TRBJ1-2; V: TRBV6-6; DNA: TGTGCCAGCAGTTACTCGAATCGCGTGGATGGCTACACCTTC; CDR3: CASSYSNRVDGYTF
size: .; D: TRBD2; J: TRBJ2-7; V: TRBV10-2; DNA: TGCGCCAGCAGTCTTTCTAGGAGTAGCGGGCGCGAGCAGTACTTC; CDR3: CASSLSRSSGREQYF
size: .; D: .; J: TRBJ2-5; V: TRBV7-9; DNA: TGTGCCAGCAGCTTACCCAGTGGAGGCCCTGAAGAGACCCAGTACTTC; CDR3: CASSLPSGGPEETQYF
size: .; D: .; J: TRBJ2-7; V: TRBV28; DNA: TGTGCCAGCAGTTTATTAACCAGGGGCTCCTACGAGCAGTACTTC; CDR3: CASSLLTRGSYEQYF
size: once; D: TRBD1; J: TRBJ1-4; V: TRBV4-3; DNA: TGCGCCAGCAGCCAAGATTTATGGCCCCGGGGGACAGGGGATGAAAAACTGTTTTTT; CDR3: CASSQDLWPRGTGDEKLFF
size: once; D: TRBD2; J: TRBJ2-3; V: TRBV7-2; DNA: TGTGCCAGCAGCTTTTCGATAGCGGGAGGGCCTACACAGGATACGCAGTATTTT; CDR3: CASSFSIAGGPTQDTQYF
size: few; D: .; J: TRBJ2-3; V: TRBV12-5; DNA: TGTGCTAGTGGTACCCTACAGGGAGCGTGCACAGATACGCAGTATTTT; CDR3: CASGTLQGACTDTQYF
size: .; D: .; J: TRBJ2-1; V: TRBV19; DNA: TGTGCCAGCATCGGGGACGGACGACTGGGGGGGCAGTTCTTC; CDR3: CASIGDGRLGGQFF
size: .; D: .; J: TRBJ2-3; V: TRBV27; DNA: TGTGCCAGCAGTTTCCTTAGGACTTTCCCCATCCGCACAGATACGCAGTATTTT; CDR3: CASSFLRTFPIRTDTQYF
size: .; D: TRBD1; J: TRBJ2-7; V: TRBV28; DNA: TGTGCCAGCAGTCTCCGGACAGGCAGAGGACACGAGCAGTACTTC; CDR3: CASSLRTGRGHEQYF
size: .; D: TRBD1; J: TRBJ2-7; V: TRBV18; DNA: TGTGCCAGCTCACCTCCGCGGACAGGGGCCACCGAGCAGTACTTC; CDR3: CASSPPRTGATEQYF
size: .; D: .; J: TRBJ1-5; V: TRBV10-2; DNA: TGCGCCAGCAGTGAGACAAGCAATCAGCCCCAGCATTTT; CDR3: CASSETSNQPQHF
size: .; D: TRBD1; J: TRBJ1-2; V: TRBV10-2; DNA: TGCGCCAGCAGTGAGTCGAGACAGGGGGACTATGGCTACACCTTC; CDR3: CASSESRQGDYGYTF
size: .; D: TRBD1; J: TRBJ2-7; V: TRBV27; DNA: TGTGCCAGCAGCCGGGACAGGCGAACCTACGAGCAGTACTTC; CDR3: CASSRDRRTYEQYF
size: .; D: TRBD2; J: TRBJ2-7; V: TRBV7-7; DNA: TGTGCTAGCAGCCGACTAGCGGGAGGCGAGCAGTACTTC; CDR3: CASSRLAGGEQYF
size: .; D: TRBD1; J: TRBJ2-7; V: TRBV27; DNA: TGTGCCAGCACCCCCACCTCAGGCGGAAGGGGGCTCGAGCAGTACTTC; CDR3: CASTPTSGGRGLEQYF
size: .; D: .; J: TRBJ2-7; V: TRBV7-2; DNA: TGTGCCAGCAGTCAAACGACCCTCGGGGGCTACGAGCAGTACTTC; CDR3: CASSQTTLGGYEQYF
size: .; D: .; J: TRBJ1-2; V: TRBV4-2; DNA: TGTGCCAGCAGCCAAGAAAAGCAGGGAGGGGGCTACACCTTC; CDR3: CASSQEKQGGGYTF
size: .; D: TRBD1; J: TRBJ2-7; V: TRBV4-3; DNA: TGCGCCAGCAGCCACCCCGGGACAGGGGACTCCTACGAGCAGTACTTC; CDR3: CASSHPGTGDSYEQYF
size: .; D: .; J: TRBJ1-5; V: TRBV25-1; DNA: TGTGCCAGCAGTGGTTATAGCAATCAGCCCCAGCATTTT; CDR3: CASSGYSNQPQHF
size: .; D: TRBD1; J: TRBJ1-1; V: TRBV7-9; DNA: TGTGCCAGCGTAACCCGGGACAGGTTGAACACTGAAGCTTTCTTT; CDR3: CASVTRDRLNTEAFF
size: .; D: TRBD2; J: TRBJ2-7; V: TRBV30; DNA: TGTGCCTGGACTAGCGGTTCCTACGAGCAGTACTTC; CDR3: CAWTSGSYEQYF
size: .; D: .; J: TRBJ1-1; V: TRBV18; DNA: TGTGCCAGCTCAATCGGGGGGAACACTGAAGCTTTCTTT; CDR3: CASSIGGNTEAFF